The clone carrying this T cell receptor (beta chain) was counted between two and nine times. These data belong to a study of blood T cell repertoires in COVID-19. For the study at large: Acute and convalescent COVID-19 samples came from the United States, Italy and Spain. In each case, the material was cDNA or gDNA derived from T cells, B-cell-depleted T cells, or PBMCs.

Trimming took 0 bases from V and 1 from J, leaving 8 bases between them. CDR1 SGHAT and CDR2 FQNNGV come from the germline V gene. This CDR3 spans 15 amino acids. In the original processing: Reference gene primer amplification gave nucleated cell count estimates. TCRdb's copy holds only in-frame clones and misses some; the assay was immunoSEQ multiplex PCR. V, J and clone size are taken as reported in that table, and D and trimming were inferred from the DNA itself. The sample carries about 75,000 clones, under 90% recorded once. The clonotype was recovered from a human donor in a cohort sampled during active COVID-19. The genes are TRBV11-2 and TRBJ2-3, with D maybe TRBD1 (5 bases). Sequencing was performed on peripheral blood. CDR3 DNA: TGTGCCAGCAGCTTAGAAGGGGTGCGCACAGATACGCAGTATTTT. Amino acids: CASSLEGVRTDTQYF.